This T cell receptor (beta chain) is drawn from a study of CD8+ T cells in alopecia areata. CDR1 and CDR2 (germline): SQVTM, ANQGSEA. The V gene lost 2 bases and the J gene lost 2 bases, with 19 bases spanning the gap. The CDR3 contains 16 residues. Described treatment: oral pan-JAK inhibitor, 5-10 mg twice daily. Obtained from alopecia areata patients were lesional scalp punch biopsies along with peripheral blood. Whole-study findings and limits: Amid tofacitinib therapy, many expanded lesional clones stayed present in scalp and blood.

Extraction of RNA preceded its reverse transcription into cDNA, which served as the sequencing template. The protocol was immunoSEQ multiplex PCR, while the TCRdb copy is restricted to in-frame clones and leaves out a portion. The profile shows 170,000 or so clones, about 60% of them singletons. This clone was seen more than once but under ten times. Its antigen remains unidentified. Sample: CD8+ T cells sorted from blood, taken at week 24, from a patient treated with tofacitinib. The chain couples TRBV29-1 to TRBJ2-7; no firm D call. The sequence was obtained from a human donor with alopecia areata. The CDR3 DNA is TGCAGCGTTGAAATTGCCTCCAATGCCGTACCCTACGAGCAGTACTTC. Translating gives CSVEIASNAVPYEQYF.